This T cell receptor (beta chain) was found in a study of blood T cell repertoires in COVID-19. Study as a whole: The United States, Italy and Spain were the sources of the acute and convalescent COVID-19 samples. T cells, B-cell-depleted T cells, or PBMCs supplied cDNA or gDNA.

Authors' data handling: Quantification of nucleated cells was approximated via reference gene primer amplification. TCRdb's table, derived via immunoSEQ multiplex PCR, lists solely in-frame clones and lacks some. D and trimming come from the DNA, and the V and J calls and clone size come from that table. Of around 230,000 clones in the sample, around 83% are singletons; the top ten hold about 8.1%. The CDR3 has 13 residues. With 0 bases removed from V and 1 base from J, the gap between germline ends came to 7 bases. The germline gives CDR1 GTSNPN, CDR2 SVGIG (reference sequence). Sequencing used peripheral blood. This TCR derives from a woman aged 45-65 years with acute or convalescent COVID-19. The V and J genes are TRBV30 and TRBJ2-7; unclear D gene. The CDR3 coding sequence is TGTGCCTGGAGTGTACGCCAGTCCTACGAGCAGTACTTC. Protein product: CAWSVRQSYEQYF. Full variable domain (outside the CDR3, taken from reference TRBV30 and TRBJ2-7): SQTIHQWPATLVQPVGSPLSLECTVEGTSNPNLYWYRQAAGRGLQLLFYSVGIGQISSEVPQNLSASRPQDRQFILSSKKLLLSDSGFYLCAWSVRQSYEQYFGPGTRLTVT.